The 29 T cell receptor beta chains given below trace back to one sample, sequenced in a study of T cells after yellow fever vaccination. TCRdb re-analysed the 5' RACE reads in MiXCR, keeping a single row per CDR3 protein. The repertoire includes more than 450,000 distinct CDR3 sequences, 21% of them detected once, and roughly a sixth sits in the top ten. Sequencing was performed on PBMCs, taken less than 25 days after the first yellow fever vaccination. These receptor sequences come from a man younger than 35 who received the YFV17D yellow fever vaccine.

This clonotype appeared many times. The chain combines TRBV10-3 with TRBJ2-5, with unresolved D. The CDR3 totals 15 residues. Trimming removed 3 bases from V and 2 bases from J, with 13 bases in between. CDR1 is ENHRY, CDR2 SYGVKD, per germline. The CDR3 nucleotides read TGTGCCATCAGTGACTCGAAGGGCACGCAAGAGACCCAGTACTTC. Residues: CAISDSKGTQETQYF.

This clonotype was found a few times. The chain recombines TRBV4-3 with TRBJ2-5; 7 bases align to TRBD2. The CDR3 sequence is 14 residues long. Germline lookup yields CDR1 LGHNA and CDR2 YSLEER. V was pared by 1 base and J by 4 bases, with 3 bases of the junction left unmatched. CDR3 loop: CASSQGWGGETQYF. As DNA, the CDR3 is TGCGCCAGCAGCCAAGGATGGGGGGGAGAGACCCAGTACTTC.

The chain has TRBV20-1 and TRBJ1-1; D remains ambiguous. This CDR3 spans 15 amino acids. V shed 2 bases and J shed 1 base, with 14 bases lying between them. Per germline, CDR1 DFQATT and CDR2 SNEGSKA (reference sequence). CDR3 sequence (DNA): TGCAGTGCTAGAACCCGAGATGGGCGGAACACTGAAGCTTTCTTT. Its translation is CSARTRDGRNTEAFF.

This clonotype was observed a few times. The rearrangement links TRBV4-1 to TRBJ2-3, with D uncertain. The V gene lost 4 bases and the J gene lost 6 bases, with 11 bases spanning the gap. Germline V CDR1 and CDR2: MGHRA, YSYEKL. The CDR3 consists of 13 residues. CDR3 sequence: CASSRAPPDTQYF. CDR3 coding DNA: TGCGCCAGCAGCCGGGCCCCGCCGGATACGCAGTATTTT.

The V gene is TRBV5-1, the J gene TRBJ2-1; D call uncertain. The CDR3 covers 15 residues. Looked up from germline, CDR1 is SGHRS and CDR2 is YFSETQ. V gave up 2 bases and J gave up 0 bases, with 9 bases separating them. The CDR3 reads CASSFYPSSYNEQFF. The CDR3, as DNA: TGCGCCAGCAGCTTTTACCCTAGCTCCTACAATGAGCAGTTCTTC.

This clonotype was detected only a few times. This chain connects TRBV6-5 to TRBJ2-3; a weak D match, TRBD1 (5 bases). CDR1 MNHEY and CDR2 SVGAGI come from the germline V gene. Trimming stripped 6 bases from V and 6 bases from J, with 10 bases between. The CDR3 runs to 12 residues. DNA of the CDR3: TGTGCCAGCAGAGCCTCAGGGGATACGCAGTATTTT. It codes for CASRASGDTQYF.

This clonotype was detected many times. This chain connects TRBV18 to TRBJ2-7, with D possibly called TRBD1 or TRBD2 (5 bases each). V lost 2 bases to trimming and J lost 7 bases, with 12 bases between them. Germline values: CDR1 KGHSH, CDR2 LQKENI. The CDR3 covers 13 residues. The DNA of the CDR3 is TGTGCCAGCTCACCATCGGACACTAGGGAGCAGTACGTC. Protein: CASSPSDTREQYV.

The chain combines TRBV19 with TRBJ2-3; tentative D call: TRBD2 (6 bases). Germline V gene lookup returns CDR1 LNHDA and CDR2 SQIVND (reference sequence). The CDR3 contains 13 residues. Trimming stripped 6 bases from V and 1 base from J, with 8 bases between. CDR3 protein: CASRASGTDTQYF. CDR3 coding DNA: TGTGCCAGTAGGGCTAGCGGCACAGATACGCAGTATTTT. The full variable domain, its missing parts supplied by reference TRBV19 and TRBJ2-3, is DGGITQSPKYLFRKEGQNVTLSCEQNLNHDAMYWYRQDPGQGLRLIYYSQIVNDFQKGDIAEGYSVSREKKESFPLTVTSAQKNPTAFYLCASRASGTDTQYFGPGTRLTVL.

The chain has TRBV5-1 and TRBJ2-1; 11 bases are a match to TRBD1. The J segment lost 8 bases and the V segment lost 0 bases, leaving 4 bases of the junction unmatched. The CDR3 has 15 amino acids. The V gene's germline CDR1 is SGHRS and CDR2 YFSETQ. The CDR3 is CASSLARTGGYEQFF. DNA of the CDR3: TGCGCCAGCAGCTTGGCCCGGACAGGGGGCTATGAGCAGTTCTTC.

The chain employs TRBV7-9 and TRBJ2-6; D gene uncertain. V was cut by 6 bases and J by 4 bases, with 16 bases left in between. Germline CDR1 is SEHNR and CDR2 is FQNEAQ (reference sequence). CDR3 length: 16 residues. In DNA form, the CDR3 reads TGTGCCAGCAGGTCAAGTAGTGGCCGGGGGGCCAACGTCCTGACTTTC. Residues: CASRSSSGRGANVLTF.

This rearrangement joins TRBV12-3 or TRBV12-4 to TRBJ2-3; perhaps TRBD2 as D (6 bases). Trimming cost V 5 bases and J 2 bases, with 11 bases left between them. The CDR3 loop spans 14 amino acids. The CDR3 protein is CASSPREATDTQYF. CDR3 nucleotide sequence: TGTGCCAGCAGTCCGAGGGAGGCCACAGATACGCAGTATTTT.

This clonotype turned up a few times. The chain carries TRBV5-1 and TRBJ1-6, with D hard to call. CDR1 and CDR2 (germline): SGHRS, YFSETQ. CDR3 length: 14 residues. V lost 2 bases and J lost 10, with 13 bases in between. In nucleotides, the CDR3 is TGCGCCAGCAGCTTCGGAGGGTTTGGCTCACCCCTCCACTTT. It encodes CASSFGGFGSPLHF.

This clonotype has a count of ten or more. V and J are TRBV12-3 or TRBV12-4 and TRBJ2-5, with a tentative D call TRBD1 (6 bases). This CDR3 has 14 residues. Deletions cut 2 bases from V and 4 bases from J, with 11 bases between. This CDR3 is CASSLWPGVETQYF. The CDR3 region has the DNA TGTGCCAGCAGTTTATGGCCAGGGGTAGAGACCCAGTACTTC.

The chain carries TRBV20-1 and TRBJ2-5, with TRBD2 identical over 12 bases. V shed 6 bases, J shed 2 bases, and the junction held 7 bases outside the gene matches. The CDR3 covers 15 residues. The germline CDR1 and CDR2 sequences are DFQATT and SNEGSKA (reference sequence). The CDR3 DNA sequence: TGCAGTGCCCCCAGACTAGCGGGGGATCAAGAGACCCAGTACTTC. It codes for CSAPRLAGDQETQYF.

This clonotype has only a few counts. The chain is built from TRBV5-8 and TRBJ2-2; no clear D gene. This CDR3 is built from 12 residues. CDR1 is SGHTS, CDR2 YDEGEE, per germline. Trimming took off 4 bases at V and 6 bases at J, with 7 bases between the two ends. The CDR3 bases are TGTGCCAGCAGCCCGGACGCCGGGGAGCTGTTTTTT. Translating it yields CASSPDAGELFF.

The chain couples TRBV20-1 to TRBJ2-3; D possibly corresponds to TRBD2 (6 bases). The CDR3 covers 14 residues. Germline values: CDR1 DFQATT, CDR2 SNEGSKA (reference sequence). The V gene lost 7 bases and the J gene lost 9 bases, with 23 bases spanning the gap. CDR3 coding DNA: TGCAGTGTCAGCCCGGACTATTCGAAGTGGACGCAGTATTTT. Its translation is CSVSPDYSKWTQYF.

This clonotype appeared many times. This sequence joins TRBV10-3 and TRBJ2-1, with 7 bases lining up with TRBD1. This CDR3 is built from 14 residues. CDR1 and CDR2 (germline): ENHRY, SYGVKD. V was clipped by 0 bases and J by 4 bases; unmatched bases: 0. CDR3 protein: CAISESTGYNEQFF. In DNA, the CDR3 is TGTGCCATCAGTGAGTCGACAGGGTACAATGAGCAGTTCTTC.

The CDR3: CASSLVAENSPLHF. CDR3 coding DNA: TGTGCCAGCAGCTTAGTGGCAGAGAATTCACCCCTCCACTTT. The gene calls are TRBV7-9 and TRBJ1-6; D is uncertain. The germline CDR1 and CDR2 sequences are SEHNR and FQNEAQ (reference sequence). The CDR3 extends over 14 amino acids. V was cut by 1 base and J by 7 bases, with 8 bases left in between.

This clonotype was recorded many times. This rearrangement joins TRBV7-7 to TRBJ2-1; D unresolved. V lost 1 base and J lost 11, with 15 bases in between. CDR1 and CDR2 from the germline V gene are SSHAT and FNYEAQ (reference sequence). This CDR3 comprises 14 residues. The CDR3 coding sequence is TGTGCCAGCAGCTTAGATCTTTGGGGTGGCAAGCAGTTCTTC. Protein: CASSLDLWGGKQFF.

J is TRBJ2-5 and V is TRBV10-3; tentatively, D is TRBD2 (6 bases). V lost 6 bases and J lost 1, with 12 bases in between. In germline, CDR1 is ENHRY, CDR2 SYGVKD. The CDR3 consists of 14 residues. The CDR3 region is CAIRPGEFQETQYF. The CDR3 DNA reads TGTGCCATCAGGCCGGGGGAATTCCAAGAGACCCAGTACTTC.

This clonotype was recorded a few times. The chain uses TRBV7-3 and TRBJ1-2; 10 bases fit TRBD1. The length of the CDR3 is 14 residues. Germline-derived CDR1 and CDR2 are SGHTA and FQGTGA. V lost 5 bases and J lost 7; bases outside the gene matches: 7. The CDR3 here is CASSPDRGRGGYTF. The CDR3 nucleotides are TGTGCCAGCAGCCCCGACAGGGGGCGGGGTGGCTACACCTTC.

This clonotype was picked up a small number of times. This rearrangement joins TRBV3-1 to TRBJ2-2, with TRBD2 matching over 10 bases. Germline values: CDR1 LGHDT, CDR2 YNNKEL (reference sequence). J gave up 5 bases and V 4 bases, and 7 bases lay outside the gene matches. The CDR3 totals 16 residues. CDR3 nucleotides: TGTGCCAGCAGCCCTCGAGCGGGGGGGCCTACCGGGGAGCTGTTTTTT. Translation: CASSPRAGGPTGELFF.

This chain joins TRBV6-2 or TRBV6-3 and TRBJ2-3, with D possibly TRBD2 on 6 matching bases. The V end lost 5 bases, the J end lost 2 bases, and 14 bases lay between the germline ends. This CDR3 region has 15 residues. Germline V gene lookup returns CDR1 MNHEY and CDR2 SVGEGT. In DNA form, the CDR3 reads TGTGCCAGCAGTCCAGGGACTGCGAACACAGATACGCAGTATTTT. Encoded protein: CASSPGTANTDTQYF.

The chain carries TRBV5-1 and TRBJ2-5, with 8 bases matching TRBD1. The CDR3 is made up of 17 amino acids. V lost 5 bases to trimming and J lost 2 bases; unmatched junction nucleotides: 14. The germline CDR1 and CDR2 sequences are SGHRS and YFSETQ. Written as DNA, the CDR3 is TGCGCCAGCAGACTGACCCAGGGGGCGAGCCTTCAAGAGACCCAGTACTTC. It specifies CASRLTQGASLQETQYF.

This chain joins TRBV18 and TRBJ2-5; D not resolved. This CDR3 has 16 amino acids. Germline lookup yields CDR1 KGHSH and CDR2 LQKENI. The V and J ends lost 0 bases and 0 bases respectively, with 11 bases between them. CDR3 DNA sequence: TGTGCCAGCTCACCACCGTCAGACTTGTACCAAGAGACCCAGTACTTC. It translates to CASSPPSDLYQETQYF. Full variable domain (remainder filled in from reference TRBV18 and TRBJ2-5): NAGVMQNPRHLVRRRGQEARLRCSPMKGHSHVYWYRQLPEEGLKFMVYLQKENIIDESGMPKERFSAEFPKEGPSILRIQQVVRGDSAAYFCASSPPSDLYQETQYFGPGTRLLVL.

The chain joins TRBV7-9 to TRBJ2-7; 9 bases are a match to TRBD1. CDR3 size: 15 residues. Germline CDR1 reads SEHNR; CDR2 reads FQNEAQ (reference sequence). The V and J ends lost 0 bases and 5 bases, in that order; junction bases with no gene match: 5. Written as DNA, the CDR3 is TGTGCCAGCAGCTTAGCCGGACAGGGGTCACACGAGCAGTACTTC. Amino acid sequence: CASSLAGQGSHEQYF.

V usage is TRBV6-1 and J usage is TRBJ1-3; no clear D gene. V was cut by 7 bases and J by 4 bases, with 17 bases left in between. The CDR3 loop spans 15 amino acids. Germline loops: CDR1 MNHNS, CDR2 SASEGT. The CDR3 region is CASNPSGVPGNTIYF. CDR3 in DNA: TGTGCCAGCAACCCGAGCGGGGTCCCGGGAAACACCATATATTTT.

This clonotype appeared a few times. The chain employs TRBV12-3 or TRBV12-4 and TRBJ1-5, with TRBD1 matching 7 bases. The CDR3 has 14 amino acids. V shed 5 bases, J shed 2 bases, and the junction held 3 bases outside the gene matches. CDR3 sequence reads: CASSATGGNQPQHF. CDR3 sequence (DNA): TGTGCCAGCAGTGCCACAGGGGGCAATCAGCCCCAGCATTTT.

This clonotype was seen more than once but under ten times. This rearrangement joins TRBV7-9 to TRBJ2-5; possible D gene TRBD2, 5 bases. Trimming stripped 4 bases from V and 4 bases from J, with 13 bases between. CDR3 length: 14 residues. CDR1 and CDR2 from the germline V gene are SEHNR and FQNEAQ (reference sequence). The CDR3 loop reads CASSSPDSLETQYF. The CDR3 coding sequence is TGTGCCAGCAGCTCCCCGGACTCTTTAGAGACCCAGTACTTC.